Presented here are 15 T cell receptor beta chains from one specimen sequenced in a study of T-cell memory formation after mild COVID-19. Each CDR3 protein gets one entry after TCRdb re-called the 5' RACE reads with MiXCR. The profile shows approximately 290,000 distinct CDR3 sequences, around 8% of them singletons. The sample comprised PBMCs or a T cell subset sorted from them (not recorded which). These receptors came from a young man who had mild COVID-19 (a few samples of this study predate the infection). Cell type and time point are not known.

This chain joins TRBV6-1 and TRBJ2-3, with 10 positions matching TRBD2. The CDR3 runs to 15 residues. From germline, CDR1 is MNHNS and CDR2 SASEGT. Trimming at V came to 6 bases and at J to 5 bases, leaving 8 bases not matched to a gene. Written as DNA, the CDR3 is TGTGCCAGCAGCATGACAGCGGGGGGGAAAGATACGCAGTATTTT. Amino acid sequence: CASSMTAGGKDTQYF.

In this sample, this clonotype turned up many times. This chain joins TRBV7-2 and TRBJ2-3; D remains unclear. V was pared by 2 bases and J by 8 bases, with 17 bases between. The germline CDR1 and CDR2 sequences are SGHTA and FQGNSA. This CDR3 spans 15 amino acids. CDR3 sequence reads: CASSLLAGTDGTQYF. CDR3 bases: TGTGCCAGCAGCTTATTGGCAGGCACTGATGGTACGCAGTATTTT.

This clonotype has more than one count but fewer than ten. CDR3 residues: CASSLASDRGHEQFF. The CDR3 DNA reads as TGTGCCAGCAGTTTAGCCTCGGACAGGGGCCATGAGCAGTTCTTC. The chain joins TRBV12-3 or TRBV12-4 to TRBJ2-1; 9 bases map to TRBD1. The CDR3 covers 15 residues. Losses at the gene ends were 0 bases for V and 8 bases for J; bases not matched to a gene: 5.

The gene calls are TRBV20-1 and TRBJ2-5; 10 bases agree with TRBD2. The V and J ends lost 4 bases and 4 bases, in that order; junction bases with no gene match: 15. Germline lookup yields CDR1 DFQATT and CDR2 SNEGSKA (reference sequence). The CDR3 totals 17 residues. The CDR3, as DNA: TGCAGTGCTACAGGACTAGCGGTAGAGGGGATCTCAGAGACCCAGTACTTC. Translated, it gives CSATGLAVEGISETQYF.

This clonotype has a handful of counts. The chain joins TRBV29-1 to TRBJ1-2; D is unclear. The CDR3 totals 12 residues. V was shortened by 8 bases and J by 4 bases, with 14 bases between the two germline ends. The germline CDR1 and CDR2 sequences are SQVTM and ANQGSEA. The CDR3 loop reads CSTAATPYGYTF. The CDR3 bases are TGCAGCACTGCTGCTACCCCCTATGGCTACACCTTC.

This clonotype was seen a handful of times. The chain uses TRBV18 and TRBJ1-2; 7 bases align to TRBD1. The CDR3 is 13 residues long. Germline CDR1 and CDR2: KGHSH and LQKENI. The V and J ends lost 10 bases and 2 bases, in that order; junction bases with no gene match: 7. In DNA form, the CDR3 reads TGTGCCACCGGACAGGCTACAAACTATGGCTACACCTTC. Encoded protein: CATGQATNYGYTF. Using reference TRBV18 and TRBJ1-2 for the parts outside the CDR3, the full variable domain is NAGVMQNPRHLVRRRGQEARLRCSPMKGHSHVYWYRQLPEEGLKFMVYLQKENIIDESGMPKERFSAEFPKEGPSILRIQQVVRGDSAAYFCATGQATNYGYTFGSGTRLTVV.

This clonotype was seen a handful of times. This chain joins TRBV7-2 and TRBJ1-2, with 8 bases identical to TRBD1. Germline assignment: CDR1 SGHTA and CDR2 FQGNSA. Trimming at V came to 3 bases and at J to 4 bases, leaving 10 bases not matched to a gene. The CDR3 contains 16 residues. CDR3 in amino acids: CASSFPDRGESYGYTF. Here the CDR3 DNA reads TGTGCCAGCAGCTTCCCCGACAGGGGAGAAAGCTATGGCTACACCTTC.

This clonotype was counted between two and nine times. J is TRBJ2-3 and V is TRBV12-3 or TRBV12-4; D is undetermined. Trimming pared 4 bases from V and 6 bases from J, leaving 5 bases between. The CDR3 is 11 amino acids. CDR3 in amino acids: CASSYFDTQYF. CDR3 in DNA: TGTGCCAGCAGTTACTTTGATACGCAGTATTTT.

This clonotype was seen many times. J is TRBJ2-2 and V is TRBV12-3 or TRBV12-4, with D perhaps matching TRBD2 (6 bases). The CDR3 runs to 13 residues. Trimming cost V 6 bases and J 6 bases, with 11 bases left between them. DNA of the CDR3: TGTGCCAGCAGCCTCCGACTAGCCGGGGAGCTGTTTTTT. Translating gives CASSLRLAGELFF.

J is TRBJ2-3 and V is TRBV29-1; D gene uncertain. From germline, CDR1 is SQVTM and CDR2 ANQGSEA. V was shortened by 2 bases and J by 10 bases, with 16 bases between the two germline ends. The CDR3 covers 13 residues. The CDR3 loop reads CSVEFGDMGPQYF. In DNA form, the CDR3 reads TGCAGCGTTGAATTTGGTGACATGGGCCCGCAGTATTTT.

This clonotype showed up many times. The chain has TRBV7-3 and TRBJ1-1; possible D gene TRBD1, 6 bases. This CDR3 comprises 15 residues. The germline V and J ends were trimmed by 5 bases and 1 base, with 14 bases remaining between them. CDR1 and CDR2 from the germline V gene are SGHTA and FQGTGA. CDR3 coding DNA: TGTGCCAGCAGCCCGAAGGGGGACCCGAACACTGAAGCTTTCTTT. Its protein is CASSPKGDPNTEAFF.

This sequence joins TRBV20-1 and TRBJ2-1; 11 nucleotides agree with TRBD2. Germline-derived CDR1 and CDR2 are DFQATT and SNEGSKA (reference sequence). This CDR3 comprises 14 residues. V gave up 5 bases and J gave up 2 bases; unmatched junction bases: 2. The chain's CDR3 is CSASGLAAYNEQFF. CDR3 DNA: TGCAGTGCTTCGGGACTAGCGGCCTACAATGAGCAGTTCTTC.

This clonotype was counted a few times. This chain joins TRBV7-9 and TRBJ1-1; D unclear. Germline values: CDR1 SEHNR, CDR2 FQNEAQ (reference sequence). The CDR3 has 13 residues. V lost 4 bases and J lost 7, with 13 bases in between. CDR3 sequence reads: CASSSDWGDEAFF. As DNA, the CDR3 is TGTGCCAGCAGCTCCGATTGGGGTGATGAAGCTTTCTTT.

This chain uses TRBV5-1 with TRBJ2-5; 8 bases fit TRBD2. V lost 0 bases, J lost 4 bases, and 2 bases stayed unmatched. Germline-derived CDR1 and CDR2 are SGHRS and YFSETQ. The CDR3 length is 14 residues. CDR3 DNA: TGCGCCAGCAGCTTGGTAGCGGGGTTAGAGACCCAGTACTTC. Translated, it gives CASSLVAGLETQYF.

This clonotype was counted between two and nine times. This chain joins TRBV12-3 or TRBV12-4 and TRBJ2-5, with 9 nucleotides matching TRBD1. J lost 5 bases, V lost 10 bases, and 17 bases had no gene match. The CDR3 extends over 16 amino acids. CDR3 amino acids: CATGFGTGTMGETQYF. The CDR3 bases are TGTGCCACTGGATTCGGGACAGGGACAATGGGGGAGACCCAGTACTTC.